The 12 T cell receptor beta chains listed next were all sequenced from one sample in a study of tumor-infiltrating lymphocytes in primary liver carcinoma. Researchers generated TCR beta cDNA from about 450 ng of total RNA, relying on a constant-region primer. ARM-PCR was slightly modified, and three nested multiplex PCR rounds with it gave rise to the TCR beta libraries. Primers for the first two PCR rounds were TRBV1-TRBV30 forward primers and a C-beta reverse primer (around 10 cycles per round). TCRdb processed the multiplex PCR reads anew with MiXCR; each CDR3 protein has one entry. The profile shows around 120,000 distinct CDR3 sequences, less than 75% of them singletons. The study co-extracted DNA and RNA from 20-30 mg of unsorted bulk tissue. Source material: tumor-adjacent normal liver tissue. The receptors were sampled from an older woman with primary liver carcinoma and hepatitis B virus infection.

As for this clonotype: The junction does not match germline at one end; this may be a read error. The rearrangement uses TRBV6-2 or TRBV6-3 and TRBJ1-1; no reliable D call. Germline CDR1 is MNHEY and CDR2 is SVGEGT. The CDR3 spans 14 residues. The chain's CDR3 is CASATPRGNTVAFF. The CDR3 nucleotides read TGTGCCAGCGCAACTCCCAGAGGGAACACTGTAGCTTTCTTT.

The chain has TRBV29-1 and TRBJ2-3; unclear D gene. Germline loops: CDR1 SQVTM, CDR2 ANQGSEA. The CDR3 contains 13 residues. The V gene lost 4 bases and the J gene lost 3 bases, with 11 bases spanning the gap. In DNA form, the CDR3 reads TGCAGCGTTGGGGCCGACAAGACAGATACGCAGTATTTT. Protein sequence: CSVGADKTDTQYF.

Only one count was recorded for this clonotype. Since a much larger clone is just one base distant, this may be a read error. V gene TRBV5-1 combines with J gene TRBJ1-3, with D perhaps matching TRBD1 (6 bases). The CDR3 is 15 amino acids. Per germline, CDR1 SGHRS and CDR2 YFSETQ. The V end was cut by 0 bases, the J end by 8 bases, with 15 bases between. The chain's CDR3 is CASSLAQQGKDTIYF. DNA for the CDR3: TGCGCCAGCAGCTTGGCCCAGCAGGGGAAGGACACCATATATTTT.

This sequence joins TRBV10-1 and TRBJ2-2; D is unresolved. There are 9 residues in the CDR3. Germline values: CDR1 WNHNN, CDR2 SYGVQD (reference sequence). Trimming cost V 9 bases and J 13 bases, with 9 bases left between them. CDR3 coding DNA: TGCGCCAGGGGGATCATGCTGTTTTTT. This codes for CARGIMLFF.

In regard to this clonotype: At one of its ends the junction is not consistent with the germline gene, which may arise from a read error. J is TRBJ2-6 and V is TRBV2; 9 bases agree with TRBD1. The CDR3 consists of 18 residues. CDR1 is SNHLY, CDR2 FYNNEI, per germline. CDR3 loop: CASRQGAGLSSVANVLTF. The CDR3 DNA reads TGTGCCAGCAGACAGGGGGCGGGTCTGTCCTCTGTGGCCAACGTCCTGACTTTC.

The chain is built from TRBV12-3 or TRBV12-4 and TRBJ2-5, with D perhaps matching TRBD1 or TRBD2 (6 bases each). The CDR3 runs 14 residues. Trimming took 3 bases from V and 5 from J, leaving 13 bases between them. The CDR3 DNA follows: TGTGCCAGCAGTTTGGTGGGGGGCCATGAGACCCAGTACTTC. This sequence encodes CASSLVGGHETQYF.

This clonotype was detected ten times or more. This chain links TRBV29-1 with TRBJ1-2, with TRBD1 as a possible D gene (6 bases). The CDR3 has 14 residues. V lost 6 bases to trimming and J lost 8 bases, with 22 bases between them. Looked up from germline, CDR1 is SQVTM and CDR2 is ANQGSEA. CDR3 region: CSVDDRTGAGGYTF. In DNA, the CDR3 is TGCAGCGTCGACGACAGGACCGGGGCGGGAGGCTACACCTTC.

About this clonotype itself: This clone may be a read error of a much larger clone one base away. This chain links TRBV12-3 or TRBV12-4 with TRBJ2-1; D not resolved. The CDR3 consists of 11 residues. Trimming stripped 5 bases from V and 5 bases from J, with 4 bases between. This chain's CDR3 is CASSKNNEQFF. The CDR3, as DNA: TGTGCCAGCAGTAAAAACAATGAGCAGTTCTTC.

CDR3 sequence reads: CATSDPLKWNGYTF. In nucleotides, the CDR3 is TGTGCCACCAGTGACCCCCTGAAATGGAATGGCTACACCTTC. The chain employs TRBV24-1 and TRBJ1-2; D is unclear. Deletions cut 4 bases from V and 6 bases from J, with 14 bases between. Germline CDR1 reads KGHDR; CDR2 reads SFDVKD. The CDR3 is made up of 14 amino acids.

In its sample, this clonotype was seen a few times. The chain carries TRBV20-1 and TRBJ1-1; weak D call: TRBD1 (6 bases). CDR3 length equals 14 residues. V was cut by 4 bases and J by 4 bases, with 16 bases left in between. Germline lookup yields CDR1 DFQATT and CDR2 SNEGSKA (reference sequence). The CDR3 here is CSATRSQGGTEAFF. Written as DNA, the CDR3 is TGCAGTGCTACCCGATCACAGGGTGGCACTGAAGCTTTCTTT.

A note on this clonotype: Relative to the germline gene, one junction end is altered; a read error may explain this. The chain links TRBV6-5 to TRBJ2-3, with 8 bases aligning to TRBD2. CDR3 length: 14 amino acids. Germline CDR1 is MNHEY and CDR2 is SVGAGI. CDR3 amino acids: CGSSPGGEGDTQYF. The DNA of the CDR3 is TGTGGCAGCAGCCCCGGGGGGGAGGGAGATACGCAGTATTTT.

This clonotype was counted many times. The V gene is TRBV10-3, the J gene TRBJ2-3; the match to TRBD2 covers 10 bases. The CDR3 spans 15 residues. V lost 6 bases to trimming and J lost 3 bases; unmatched junction nucleotides: 6. Germline lookup yields CDR1 ENHRY and CDR2 SYGVKD. In DNA, the CDR3 is TGTGCCATCAGCTCCGGGACTAGCGAGACAGATACGCAGTATTTT. Translation: CAISSGTSETDTQYF.